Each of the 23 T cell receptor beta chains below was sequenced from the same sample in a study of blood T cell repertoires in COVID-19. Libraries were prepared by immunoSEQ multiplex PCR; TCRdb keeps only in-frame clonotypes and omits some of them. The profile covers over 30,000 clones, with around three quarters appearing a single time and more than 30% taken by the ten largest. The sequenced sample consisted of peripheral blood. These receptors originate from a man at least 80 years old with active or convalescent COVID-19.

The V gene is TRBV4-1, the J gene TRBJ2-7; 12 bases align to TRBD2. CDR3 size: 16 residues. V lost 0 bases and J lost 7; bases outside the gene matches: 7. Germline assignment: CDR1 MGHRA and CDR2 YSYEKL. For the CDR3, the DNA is TGCGCCAGCAGCCAAGATCCTAGCGGGAGGGCCCAAGAGCAGTACTTC. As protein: CASSQDPSGRAQEQYF.

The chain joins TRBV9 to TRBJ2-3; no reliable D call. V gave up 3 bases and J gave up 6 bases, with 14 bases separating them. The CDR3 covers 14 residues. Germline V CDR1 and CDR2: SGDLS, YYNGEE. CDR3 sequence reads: CASSAPPSLDTQYF. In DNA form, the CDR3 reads TGTGCCAGCAGCGCCCCCCCGTCTTTGGATACGCAGTATTTT. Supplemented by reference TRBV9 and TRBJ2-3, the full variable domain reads DSGVTQTPKHLITATGQRVTLRCSPRSGDLSVYWYQQSLDQGLQFLIQYYNGEERAKGNILERFSAQQFPDLHSELNLSSLELGDSALYFCASSAPPSLDTQYFGPGTRLTVL.

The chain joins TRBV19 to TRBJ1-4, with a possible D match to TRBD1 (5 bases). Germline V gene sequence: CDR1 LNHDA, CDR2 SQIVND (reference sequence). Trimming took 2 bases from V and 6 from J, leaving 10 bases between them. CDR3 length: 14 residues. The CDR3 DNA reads TGTGCCAGTAGTATACTGGGGGAGGATGAAAAACTGTTTTTT. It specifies CASSILGEDEKLFF.

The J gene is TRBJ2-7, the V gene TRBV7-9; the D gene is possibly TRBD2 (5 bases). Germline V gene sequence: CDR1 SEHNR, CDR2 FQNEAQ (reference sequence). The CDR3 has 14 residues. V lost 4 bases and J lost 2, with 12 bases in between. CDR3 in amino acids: CASSSGILTYEQYF. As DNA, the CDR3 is TGTGCCAGCAGCTCCGGGATTTTAACCTACGAGCAGTACTTC. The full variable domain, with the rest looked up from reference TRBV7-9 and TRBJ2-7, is DTGVSQNPRHKITKRGQNVTFRCDPISEHNRLYWYRQTLGQGPEFLTYFQNEAQLEKSRLLSDRFSAERPKGSFSTLEIQRTEQGDSAMYLCASSSGILTYEQYFGPGTRLTVT.

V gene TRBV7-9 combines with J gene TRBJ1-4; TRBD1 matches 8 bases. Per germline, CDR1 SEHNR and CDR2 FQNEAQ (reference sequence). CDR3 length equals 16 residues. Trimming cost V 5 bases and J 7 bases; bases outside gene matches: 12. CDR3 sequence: CASSPGAGQGFEKLFF. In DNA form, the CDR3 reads TGTGCCAGCAGCCCGGGGGCCGGACAGGGCTTTGAAAAACTGTTTTTT.

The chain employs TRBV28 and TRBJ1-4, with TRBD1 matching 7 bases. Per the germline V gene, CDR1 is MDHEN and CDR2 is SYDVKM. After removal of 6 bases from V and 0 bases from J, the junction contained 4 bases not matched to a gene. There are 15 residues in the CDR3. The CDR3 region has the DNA TGTGCCAGCAGGGCCGGGACAGCAACTAATGAAAAACTGTTTTTT. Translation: CASRAGTATNEKLFF. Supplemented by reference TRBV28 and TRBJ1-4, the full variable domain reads DVKVTQSSRYLVKRTGEKVFLECVQDMDHENMFWYRQDPGLGLRLIYFSYDVKMKEKGDIPEGYSVSREKKERFSLILESASTNQTSMYLCASRAGTATNEKLFFGSGTQLSVL.

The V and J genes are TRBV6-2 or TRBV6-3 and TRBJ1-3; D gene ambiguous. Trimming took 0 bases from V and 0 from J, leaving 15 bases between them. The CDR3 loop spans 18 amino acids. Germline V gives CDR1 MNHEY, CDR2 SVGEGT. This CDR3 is CASSYSISWQYSGNTIYF. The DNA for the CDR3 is TGTGCCAGCAGTTACTCGATTTCTTGGCAGTACTCTGGAAACACCATATATTTT.

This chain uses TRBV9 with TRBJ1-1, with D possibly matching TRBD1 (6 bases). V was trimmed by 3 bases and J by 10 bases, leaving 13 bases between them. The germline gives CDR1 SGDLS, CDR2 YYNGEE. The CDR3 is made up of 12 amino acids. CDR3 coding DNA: TGTGCCAGCAGCGCCATCAGGGGTCCAGCTTTCTTT. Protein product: CASSAIRGPAFF. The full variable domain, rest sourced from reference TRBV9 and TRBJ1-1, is DSGVTQTPKHLITATGQRVTLRCSPRSGDLSVYWYQQSLDQGLQFLIQYYNGEERAKGNILERFSAQQFPDLHSELNLSSLELGDSALYFCASSAIRGPAFFGQGTRLTVV.

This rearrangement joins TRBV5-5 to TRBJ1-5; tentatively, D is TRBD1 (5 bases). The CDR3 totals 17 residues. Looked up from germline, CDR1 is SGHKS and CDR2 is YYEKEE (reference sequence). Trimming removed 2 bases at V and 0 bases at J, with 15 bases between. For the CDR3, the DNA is TGTGCCAGCAGCTTAAAACCCGGGACTTATAGCAATCAGCCCCAGCATTTT. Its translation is CASSLKPGTYSNQPQHF.

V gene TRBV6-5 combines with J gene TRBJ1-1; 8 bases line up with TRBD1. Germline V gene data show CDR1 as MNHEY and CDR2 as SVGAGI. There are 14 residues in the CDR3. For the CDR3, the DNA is TGTGCAGCTGGACAGGGCTTGGTATATAGTGAAGCTTTCTTT. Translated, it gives CAAGQGLVYSEAFF.

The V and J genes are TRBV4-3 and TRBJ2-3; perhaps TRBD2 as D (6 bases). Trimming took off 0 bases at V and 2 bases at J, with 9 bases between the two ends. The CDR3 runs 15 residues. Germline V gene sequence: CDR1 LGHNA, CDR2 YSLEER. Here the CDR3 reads CASSQEWTNTDTQYF. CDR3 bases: TGCGCCAGCAGCCAAGAGTGGACTAACACAGATACGCAGTATTTT.

The CDR3 nucleotides read TGTGCCAGCAGTGCCGGGACAGGGGTTTCACACGAGCAGTACTTC. Translated: CASSAGTGVSHEQYF. The rearrangement joins TRBV2 to TRBJ2-7; 10 bases map to TRBD1. From germline, CDR1 is SNHLY and CDR2 FYNNEI. After removal of 4 bases from V and 5 bases from J, the junction contained 8 bases not matched to a gene. The CDR3 is made up of 15 amino acids.

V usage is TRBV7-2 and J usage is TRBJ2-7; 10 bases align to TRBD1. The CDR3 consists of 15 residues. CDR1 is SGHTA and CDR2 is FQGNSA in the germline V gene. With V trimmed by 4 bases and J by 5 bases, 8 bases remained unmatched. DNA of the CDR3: TGTGCCAGCAGCTCTTATGGACAGGGGGGGGACGAGCAGTACTTC. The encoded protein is CASSSYGQGGDEQYF.

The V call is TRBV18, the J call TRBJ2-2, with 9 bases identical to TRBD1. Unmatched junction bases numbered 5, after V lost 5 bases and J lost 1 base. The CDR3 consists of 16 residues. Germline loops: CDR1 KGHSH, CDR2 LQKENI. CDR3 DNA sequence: TGTGCCAGCTCAAGGACGGGACAGGGGAACACCGGGGAGCTGTTTTTT. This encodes CASSRTGQGNTGELFF.

The CDR3 sequence: CSVCWGHDTGELFF. Here the CDR3 DNA reads TGCAGCGTGTGTTGGGGCCACGACACCGGGGAGCTGTTTTTT. The gene calls are TRBV29-1 and TRBJ2-2; TRBD1 might be the D (5 bases). With 6 bases removed from V and 3 bases from J, the gap between germline ends came to 14 bases. The germline V gene encodes CDR1 SQVTM and CDR2 ANQGSEA. The CDR3 is 14 residues long.

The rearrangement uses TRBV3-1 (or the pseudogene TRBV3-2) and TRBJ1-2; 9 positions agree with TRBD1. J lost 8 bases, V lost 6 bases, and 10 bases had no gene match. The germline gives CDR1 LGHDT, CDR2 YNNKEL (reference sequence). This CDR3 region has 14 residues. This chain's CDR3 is CASRKEDRGDGYTF. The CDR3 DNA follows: TGTGCCAGCAGGAAGGAGGACAGGGGAGACGGCTACACCTTC.

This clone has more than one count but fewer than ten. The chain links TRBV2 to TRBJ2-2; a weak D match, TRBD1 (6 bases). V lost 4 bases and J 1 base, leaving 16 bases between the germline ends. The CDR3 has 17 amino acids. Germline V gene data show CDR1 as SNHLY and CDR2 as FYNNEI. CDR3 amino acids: CASSVGQLTWNTGELFF. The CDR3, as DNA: TGTGCCAGCAGTGTAGGACAGCTGACTTGGAACACCGGGGAGCTGTTTTTT. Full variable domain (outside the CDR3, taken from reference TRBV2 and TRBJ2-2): EPEVTQTPSHQVTQMGQEVILRCVPISNHLYFYWYRQILGQKVEFLVSFYNNEISEKSEIFDDQFSVERPDGSNFTLKIRSTKLEDSAMYFCASSVGQLTWNTGELFFGEGSRLTVL.

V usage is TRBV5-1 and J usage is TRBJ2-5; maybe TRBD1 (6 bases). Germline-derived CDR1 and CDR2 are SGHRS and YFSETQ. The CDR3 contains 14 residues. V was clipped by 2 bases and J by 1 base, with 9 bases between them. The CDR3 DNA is TGCGCCAGCAGCTTACAGGGCTCCCAAGAGACCCAGTACTTC. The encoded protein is CASSLQGSQETQYF.

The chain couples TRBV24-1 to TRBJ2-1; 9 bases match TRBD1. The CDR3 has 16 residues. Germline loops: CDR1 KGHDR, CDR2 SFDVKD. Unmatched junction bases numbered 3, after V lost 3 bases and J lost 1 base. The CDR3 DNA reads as TGTGCCACCAGTGATCTGACAGGGGGTTCCTACAATGAGCAGTTCTTC. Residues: CATSDLTGGSYNEQFF.

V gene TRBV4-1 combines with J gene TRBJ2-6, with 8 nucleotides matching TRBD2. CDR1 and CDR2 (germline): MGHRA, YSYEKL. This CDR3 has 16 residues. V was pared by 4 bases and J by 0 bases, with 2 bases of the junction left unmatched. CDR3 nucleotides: TGCGCCAGCAGCCCCGCGGGGGGCTCTGGGGCCAACGTCCTGACTTTC. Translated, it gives CASSPAGGSGANVLTF.

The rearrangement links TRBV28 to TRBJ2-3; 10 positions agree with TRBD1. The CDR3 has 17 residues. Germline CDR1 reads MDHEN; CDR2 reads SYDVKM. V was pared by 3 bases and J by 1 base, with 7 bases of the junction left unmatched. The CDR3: CASSFYSGTGGTDTQYF. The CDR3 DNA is TGTGCCAGCAGTTTCTATTCAGGGACAGGGGGCACAGATACGCAGTATTTT.

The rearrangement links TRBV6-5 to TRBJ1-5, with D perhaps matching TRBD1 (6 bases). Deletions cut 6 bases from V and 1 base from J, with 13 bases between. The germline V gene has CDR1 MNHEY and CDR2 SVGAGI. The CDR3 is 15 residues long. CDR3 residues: CASSRTGTSNQPQHF. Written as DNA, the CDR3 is TGTGCCAGCAGCCGTACCGGGACAAGCAATCAGCCCCAGCATTTT.

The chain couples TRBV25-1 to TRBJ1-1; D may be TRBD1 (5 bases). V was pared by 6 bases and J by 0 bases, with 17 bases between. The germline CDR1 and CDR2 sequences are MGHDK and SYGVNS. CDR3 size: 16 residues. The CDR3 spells CASSSHPNRLNTEAFF. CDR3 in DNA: TGTGCCAGCAGCAGCCACCCCAACAGGCTGAACACTGAAGCTTTCTTT.